This record looks at one T cell receptor beta chain sequence and its context. Other DNA sequences of this sample code for an identical CDR3. Participant ages covered about 18 to 100 years across about 25 US areas. Trimming removed 2 bases from V and 5 bases from J, with 12 bases in between. This CDR3 is 14 amino acids long. The germline CDR1 and CDR2 sequences are MNHEY and SMNVEV (reference sequence). Per the original data handling: Estimation of nucleated cell counts was performed using reference gene primer amplification. Clones were read by immunoSEQ multiplex PCR, and TCRdb kept only the in-frame ones, dropping some. The V and J calls and clone size come from that table; D and trimming were worked out from the DNA. Of some 530,000 clones in the sample, around 85% were seen once. The sample originates from a study of blood T cell repertoires in COVID-19.

This TCR derives from a woman aged 60-75 years who had recovered from COVID-19. This chain links TRBV27 with TRBJ1-1; tentatively, D is TRBD1 (6 bases). Sequences were obtained from PBMCs or T cells enriched from blood (not recorded which). In DNA, the CDR3 is TGTGCCAGCAGTTTACCGGGAAGGGGGACTGAAGCTTTCTTT. Translated: CASSLPGRGTEAFF.